Only a few counts were recorded for the clone carrying this T cell receptor (beta chain). Its antigen remains unidentified. This sample is part of a study of CD8 T cells in ankylosing spondylitis. Overall study results and limits: Reactive arthritis synovial fluid and blood previously showed some of these motif variants. As for the disease-linked clones, they showed a CD8+ phenotype and occurred at relatively low frequencies in peripheral blood. A TCR beta motif of about eight highly homologous variants seemed to mark ankylosing spondylitis blood. Disease-linked clones reportedly showed significant enrichment in matched ankylosing spondylitis synovial fluid.

MiXCR, applied by TCRdb to the 5' RACE reads, yields one record per CDR3 protein. The sample carries about 310,000 distinct CDR3 sequences, 20% recorded once. The TCR was taken from a female donor with ankylosing spondylitis or in good health (not recorded which). Sample: blood, either unsorted or a sorted T cell fraction (not recorded which).

CDR3 in DNA: TGTGCCAGCAGCCCGAGCGGGAGGTGGGGCAATGAGCAGTTCTTC. It specifies CASSPSGRWGNEQFF. The chain employs TRBV28 and TRBJ2-1; 9 nucleotides line up with TRBD2. Germline CDR1 is MDHEN and CDR2 is SYDVKM. V shed 6 bases, J shed 6 bases, and the junction held 9 bases outside the gene matches. The CDR3 runs 15 residues.